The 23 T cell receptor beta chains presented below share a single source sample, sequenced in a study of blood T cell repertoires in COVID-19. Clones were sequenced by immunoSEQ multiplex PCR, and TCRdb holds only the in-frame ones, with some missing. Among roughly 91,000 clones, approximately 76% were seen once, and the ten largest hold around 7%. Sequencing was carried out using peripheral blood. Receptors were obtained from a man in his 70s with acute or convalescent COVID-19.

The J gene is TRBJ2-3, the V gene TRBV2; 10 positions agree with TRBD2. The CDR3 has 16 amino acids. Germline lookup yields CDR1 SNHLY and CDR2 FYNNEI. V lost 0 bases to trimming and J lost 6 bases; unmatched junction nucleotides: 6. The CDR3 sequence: CASSEAVAGGFDTQYF. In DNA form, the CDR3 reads TGTGCCAGCAGTGAAGCAGTAGCGGGAGGATTTGATACGCAGTATTTT.

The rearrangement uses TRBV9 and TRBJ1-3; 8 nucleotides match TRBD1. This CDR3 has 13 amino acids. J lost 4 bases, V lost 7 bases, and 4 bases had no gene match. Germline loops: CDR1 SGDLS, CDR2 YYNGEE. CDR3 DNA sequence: TGTGCCAGCGGACGGGACAGGGGAAACACCATATATTTT. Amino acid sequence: CASGRDRGNTIYF.

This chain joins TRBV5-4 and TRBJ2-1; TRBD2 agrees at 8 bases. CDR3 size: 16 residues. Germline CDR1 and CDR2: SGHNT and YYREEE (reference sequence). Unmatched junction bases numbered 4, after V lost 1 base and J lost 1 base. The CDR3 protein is CASSLRSGGSYNEQFF. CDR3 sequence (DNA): TGTGCCAGCAGCTTGCGAAGCGGGGGATCCTACAATGAGCAGTTCTTC. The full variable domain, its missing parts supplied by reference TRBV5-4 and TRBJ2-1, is ETGVTQSPTHLIKTRGQQVTLRCSSQSGHNTVSWYQQALGQGPQFIFQYYREEENGRGNFPPRFSGLQFPNYSSELNVNALELDDSALYLCASSLRSGGSYNEQFFGPGTRLTVL.

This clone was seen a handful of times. CDR3 in DNA: TGTGCCTGGAGTGGCCCAGGGACTAGAAATTCACCCCTCCACTTT. Its translation: CAWSGPGTRNSPLHF. The V gene is TRBV30, the J gene TRBJ1-6; possibly TRBD1 for D (5 bases). CDR3 length equals 15 residues. Germline V gene sequence: CDR1 GTSNPN, CDR2 SVGIG (reference sequence). Trimming took 1 base from V and 7 from J, leaving 14 bases between them. Full variable domain (outside the CDR3, taken from reference TRBV30 and TRBJ1-6): SQTIHQWPATLVQPVGSPLSLECTVEGTSNPNLYWYRQAAGRGLQLLFYSVGIGQISSEVPQNLSASRPQDRQFILSSKKLLLSDSGFYLCAWSGPGTRNSPLHFGNGTRLTVT.

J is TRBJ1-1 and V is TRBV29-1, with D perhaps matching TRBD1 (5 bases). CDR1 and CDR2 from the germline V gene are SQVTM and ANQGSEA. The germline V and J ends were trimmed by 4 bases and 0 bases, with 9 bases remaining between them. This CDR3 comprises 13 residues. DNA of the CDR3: TGCAGCGTTGTTCAGGACATGAACACTGAAGCTTTCTTT. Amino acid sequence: CSVVQDMNTEAFF.

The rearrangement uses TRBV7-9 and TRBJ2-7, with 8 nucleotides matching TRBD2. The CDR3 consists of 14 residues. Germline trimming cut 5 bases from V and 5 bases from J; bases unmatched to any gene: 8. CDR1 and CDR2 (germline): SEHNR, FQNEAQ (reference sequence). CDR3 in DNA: TGTGCCAGCAGCCCCCGGGGGGGGCTTCACGAGCAGTACTTC. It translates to CASSPRGGLHEQYF. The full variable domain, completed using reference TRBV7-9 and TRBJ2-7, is DTGVSQNPRHKITKRGQNVTFRCDPISEHNRLYWYRQTLGQGPEFLTYFQNEAQLEKSRLLSDRFSAERPKGSFSTLEIQRTEQGDSAMYLCASSPRGGLHEQYFGPGTRLTVT.

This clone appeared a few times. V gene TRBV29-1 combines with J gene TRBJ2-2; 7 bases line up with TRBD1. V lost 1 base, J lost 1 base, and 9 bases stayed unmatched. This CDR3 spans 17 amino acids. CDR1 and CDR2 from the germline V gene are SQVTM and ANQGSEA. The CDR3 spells CSVEASRQGRNTGELFF. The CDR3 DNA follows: TGCAGCGTTGAAGCCTCCCGACAGGGTAGGAACACCGGGGAGCTGTTTTTT.

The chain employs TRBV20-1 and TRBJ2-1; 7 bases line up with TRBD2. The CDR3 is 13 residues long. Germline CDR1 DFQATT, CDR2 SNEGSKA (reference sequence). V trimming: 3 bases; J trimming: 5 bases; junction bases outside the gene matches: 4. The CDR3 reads CSASKAGNNEQFF. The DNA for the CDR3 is TGCAGTGCTAGTAAAGCGGGGAACAATGAGCAGTTCTTC.

CDR3 sequence (DNA): TGTGCCAGCAGCTTAGTAGCGGCTAACTATGGCTACACCTTC. This sequence encodes CASSLVAANYGYTF. The chain combines TRBV7-9 with TRBJ1-2; D is unclear. Per germline, CDR1 SEHNR and CDR2 FQNEAQ (reference sequence). CDR3 length equals 14 residues. Trimming shortened V by 1 base and J by 0 bases, and 6 bases separated the two germline ends.

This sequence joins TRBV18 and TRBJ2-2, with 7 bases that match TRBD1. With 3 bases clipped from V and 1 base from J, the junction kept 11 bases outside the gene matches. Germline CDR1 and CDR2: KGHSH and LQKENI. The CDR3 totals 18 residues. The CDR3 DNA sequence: TGTGCCAGCTCACCGGCAGGGGGTGAATTTGTGAACACCGGGGAGCTGTTTTTT. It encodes CASSPAGGEFVNTGELFF.

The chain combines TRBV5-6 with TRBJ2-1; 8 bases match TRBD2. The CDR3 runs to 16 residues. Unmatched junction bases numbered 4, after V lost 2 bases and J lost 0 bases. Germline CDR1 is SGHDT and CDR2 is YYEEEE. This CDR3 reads CASSFLAGVSYNEQFF. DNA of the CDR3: TGTGCCAGCAGCTTTCTAGCGGGCGTCTCCTACAATGAGCAGTTCTTC.

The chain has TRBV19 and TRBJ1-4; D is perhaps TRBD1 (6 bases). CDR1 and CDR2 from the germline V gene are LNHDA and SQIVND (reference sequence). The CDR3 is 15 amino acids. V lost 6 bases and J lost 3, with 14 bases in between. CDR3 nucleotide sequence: TGTGCCAGTAGACAGGACAGTTCCCCTAATGAAAAACTGTTTTTT. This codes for CASRQDSSPNEKLFF.

As DNA, the CDR3 is TGCGCCAGCAGCTTGGGCGGAGGCGGGACAGTGAACACCGGGGAGCTGTTTTTT. Amino acids: CASSLGGGGTVNTGELFF. The V gene is TRBV5-1, the J gene TRBJ2-2, with D possibly being TRBD1 (7 bases). Germline V gene sequence: CDR1 SGHRS, CDR2 YFSETQ. The CDR3 extends over 18 amino acids. The V end was cut by 0 bases, the J end by 1 base, with 16 bases between. The variable domain in full, completed from reference TRBV5-1 and TRBJ2-2, reads KAGVTQTPRYLIKTRGQQVTLSCSPISGHRSVSWYQQTPGQGLQFLFEYFSETQRNKGNFPGRFSGRQFSNSRSEMNVSTLELGDSALYLCASSLGGGGTVNTGELFFGEGSRLTVL.

CDR3 amino acids: CASSPRTAGTYEQYV. The CDR3 DNA reads TGTGCCAGCAGCCCCAGGACAGCGGGAACCTACGAGCAGTACGTC. The J gene is TRBJ2-7, the V gene TRBV5-6; D may be TRBD2 (7 bases). CDR3 length equals 15 residues. Trimming cost V 4 bases and J 2 bases, with 16 bases left between them. CDR1 is SGHDT, CDR2 YYEEEE, per germline.

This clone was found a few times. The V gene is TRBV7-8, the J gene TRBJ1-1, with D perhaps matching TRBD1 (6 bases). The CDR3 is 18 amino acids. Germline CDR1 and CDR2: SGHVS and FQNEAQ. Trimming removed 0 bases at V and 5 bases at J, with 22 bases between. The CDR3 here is CASSLARLSRGPGTEAFF. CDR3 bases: TGTGCCAGCAGCTTAGCGCGCCTATCGCGGGGGCCCGGAACTGAAGCTTTCTTT.

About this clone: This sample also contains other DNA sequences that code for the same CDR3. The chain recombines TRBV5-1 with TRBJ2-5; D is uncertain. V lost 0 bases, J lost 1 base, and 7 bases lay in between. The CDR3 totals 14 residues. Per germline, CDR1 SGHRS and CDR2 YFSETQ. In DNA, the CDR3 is TGCGCCAGCAGCTTGGGGGCTGCCCAAGAGACCCAGTACTTC. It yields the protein CASSLGAAQETQYF.

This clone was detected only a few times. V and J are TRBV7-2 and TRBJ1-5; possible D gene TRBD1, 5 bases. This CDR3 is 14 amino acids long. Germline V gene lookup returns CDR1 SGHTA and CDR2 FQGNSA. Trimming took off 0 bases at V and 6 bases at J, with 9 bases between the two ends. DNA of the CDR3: TGTGCCAGCAGCTTAGCCGGGGGGAGTCAGCCCCAGCATTTT. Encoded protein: CASSLAGGSQPQHF.

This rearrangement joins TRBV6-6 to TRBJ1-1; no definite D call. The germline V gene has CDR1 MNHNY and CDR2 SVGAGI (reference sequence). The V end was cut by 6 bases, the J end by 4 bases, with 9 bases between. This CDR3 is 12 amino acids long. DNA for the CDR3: TGTGCCAGCAGGTCCGGCGGCACTGAAGCTTTCTTT. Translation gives CASRSGGTEAFF.

The CDR3 reads CASLGLEGIAFF. The CDR3 nucleotides read TGCGCCAGCCTCGGTTTGGAGGGTATAGCTTTCTTT. This chain uses TRBV4-1 with TRBJ1-1; D ambiguous. CDR1 MGHRA and CDR2 YSYEKL come from the germline V gene. V lost 8 bases and J 10 bases, leaving 17 bases between the germline ends. The CDR3 has 12 amino acids.

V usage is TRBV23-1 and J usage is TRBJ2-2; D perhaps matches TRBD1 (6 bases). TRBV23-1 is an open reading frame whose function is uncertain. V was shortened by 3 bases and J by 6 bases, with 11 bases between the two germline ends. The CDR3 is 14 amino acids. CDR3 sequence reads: CASSQGARAGELFF. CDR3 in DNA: TGCGCCAGCAGTCAGGGGGCTCGAGCCGGGGAGCTGTTTTTT.

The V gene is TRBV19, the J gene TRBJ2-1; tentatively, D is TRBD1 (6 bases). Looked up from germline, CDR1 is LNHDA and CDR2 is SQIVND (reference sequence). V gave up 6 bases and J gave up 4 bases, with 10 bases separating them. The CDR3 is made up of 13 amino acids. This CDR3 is CASSGTIYNEQFF. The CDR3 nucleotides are TGTGCCAGTAGCGGGACAATTTACAATGAGCAGTTCTTC.

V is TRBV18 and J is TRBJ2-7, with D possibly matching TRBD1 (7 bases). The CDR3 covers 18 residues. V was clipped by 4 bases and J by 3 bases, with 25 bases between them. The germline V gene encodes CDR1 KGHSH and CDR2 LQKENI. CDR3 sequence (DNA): TGTGCCAGCTCACGGGACTTGCAGGGGGTATTATCCCTCTACGAGCAGTACTTC. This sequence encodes CASSRDLQGVLSLYEQYF. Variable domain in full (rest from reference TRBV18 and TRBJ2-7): NAGVMQNPRHLVRRRGQEARLRCSPMKGHSHVYWYRQLPEEGLKFMVYLQKENIIDESGMPKERFSAEFPKEGPSILRIQQVVRGDSAAYFCASSRDLQGVLSLYEQYFGPGTRLTVT.

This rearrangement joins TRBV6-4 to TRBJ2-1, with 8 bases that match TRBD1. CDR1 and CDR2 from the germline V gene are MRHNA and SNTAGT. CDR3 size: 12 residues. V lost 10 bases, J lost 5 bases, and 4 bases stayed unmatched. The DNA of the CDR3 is TGTGCCACCGGGACAGGTCACAATGAGCAGTTCTTC. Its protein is CATGTGHNEQFF.